What follows describes a single TCR beta chain. Those enrolled in Seattle joined during active infection and were followed longitudinally afterward. These data are taken from a study of blood T cell repertoires in COVID-19. On the study more broadly: Researchers got acute and convalescent COVID-19 samples from the United States, Italy and Spain. PBMCs, B-cell-depleted T cells, or T cells provided the cDNA or gDNA that made up the material.

Clones were sequenced by immunoSEQ multiplex PCR, and TCRdb holds only the in-frame ones, with some missing. The sample yields 85,000 to 100,000 clones, roughly 81% seen once. V lost 2 bases to trimming and J lost 5 bases, with 7 bases between them. From germline, CDR1 is MNHEY and CDR2 SVGAGI. CDR3 length: 13 residues. Material for sequencing was peripheral blood. The source of this sequence is a man aged 80 or over with COVID-19, enrolled during active disease. The J gene is TRBJ1-5, the V gene TRBV6-5; D is unclear. CDR3 coding DNA: TGTGCCAGCAGTTACAGCCTTCATCAGCCCCAGCATTTT. Protein: CASSYSLHQPQHF.